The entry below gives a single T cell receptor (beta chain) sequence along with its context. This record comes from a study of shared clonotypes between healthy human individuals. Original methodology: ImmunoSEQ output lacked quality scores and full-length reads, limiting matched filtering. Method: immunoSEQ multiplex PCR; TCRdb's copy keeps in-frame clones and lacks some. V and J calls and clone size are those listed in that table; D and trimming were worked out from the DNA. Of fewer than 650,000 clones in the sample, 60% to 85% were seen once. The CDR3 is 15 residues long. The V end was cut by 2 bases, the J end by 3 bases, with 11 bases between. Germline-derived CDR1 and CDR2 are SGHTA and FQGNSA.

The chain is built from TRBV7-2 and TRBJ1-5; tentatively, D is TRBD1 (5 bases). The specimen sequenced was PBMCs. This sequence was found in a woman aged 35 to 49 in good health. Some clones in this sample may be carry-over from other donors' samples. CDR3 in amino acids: CASSLTGSSNQPQHF. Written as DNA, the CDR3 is TGTGCCAGCAGCTTAACAGGATCGTCCAATCAGCCCCAGCATTTT.